The 8 T cell receptor beta chains below all came from one sample that was sequenced in a study of blood T cell repertoires in COVID-19. Produced via immunoSEQ multiplex PCR; TCRdb's table is partial and in-frame only. The table records around 300,000 clones, about nine tenths of them present only once. Sequencing was done on a sample of peripheral blood. These receptors were obtained from a man aged 50 or older with acute or convalescent COVID-19.

This clone turned up a few times. The chain has TRBV14 and TRBJ2-7, with D perhaps TRBD2 (6 bases). The CDR3 totals 15 residues. Germline lookup yields CDR1 SGHDN and CDR2 FVKESK. Trimming left V 0 bases short and J 1 base short, with 10 bases between. CDR3 loop: CASSQDKSGSYEQYF. In nucleotides, the CDR3 is TGTGCCAGCAGCCAAGATAAGAGCGGGTCCTACGAGCAGTACTTC.

As to this clone: Within the sample, other DNA sequences also encode this same CDR3. The chain combines TRBV18 with TRBJ2-2, with D hard to call. From germline, CDR1 is KGHSH and CDR2 LQKENI. The CDR3 spans 13 residues. Trimming stripped 3 bases from V and 3 bases from J, with 5 bases between. The CDR3 protein is CASSPRDTGELFF. CDR3 bases: TGTGCCAGCTCACCGAGAGACACCGGGGAGCTGTTTTTT.

V and J are TRBV9 and TRBJ2-1, with 13 positions matching TRBD2. The junction had 2 bases not matched to a gene; V was cut back by 4 bases and J by 7 bases. The CDR3 is 14 residues long. The germline CDR1 and CDR2 sequences are SGDLS and YYNGEE. CDR3 nucleotide sequence: TGTGCCAGCAGCATGGGACTAGCGGGAAATGAGCAGTTCTTC. Amino acids: CASSMGLAGNEQFF.

DNA for the CDR3: TGTGCCAGCTCACCAAGGTTGGCGGGGGGAACGGATACGCAGTATTTT. Translation gives CASSPRLAGGTDTQYF. The V and J genes are TRBV18 and TRBJ2-3; 8 nucleotides align to TRBD2. V lost 2 bases, J lost 6 bases, and 10 bases stayed unmatched. The CDR3 is 16 residues long. Germline CDR1 KGHSH, CDR2 LQKENI.

The chain couples TRBV29-1 to TRBJ2-7; weak D call: TRBD1 (6 bases). V gave up 0 bases and J gave up 3 bases, with 18 bases separating them. The CDR3 spans 16 residues. Germline lookup yields CDR1 SQVTM and CDR2 ANQGSEA. For the CDR3, the DNA is TGCAGCGTTGAAGATCGAGCAGGGGCGGTTGACTACGAGCAGTACTTC. Translated, it gives CSVEDRAGAVDYEQYF.

This chain joins TRBV18 and TRBJ1-2, with 9 bases that match TRBD1. The CDR3 runs 14 residues. With 3 bases clipped from V and 7 bases from J, the junction kept 6 bases outside the gene matches. Germline loops: CDR1 KGHSH, CDR2 LQKENI. In nucleotides, the CDR3 is TGTGCCAGCTCACCTGGGACAGGGTCGCTTGGCTACACCTTC. It codes for CASSPGTGSLGYTF. The entire variable domain, with the rest obtained from reference TRBV18 and TRBJ1-2, is as follows: NAGVMQNPRHLVRRRGQEARLRCSPMKGHSHVYWYRQLPEEGLKFMVYLQKENIIDESGMPKERFSAEFPKEGPSILRIQQVVRGDSAAYFCASSPGTGSLGYTFGSGTRLTVV.

The rearrangement joins TRBV7-9 to TRBJ1-1; the D is unclear. V lost 8 bases and J lost 4, with 8 bases in between. The CDR3 runs 11 residues. The germline CDR1 and CDR2 sequences are SEHNR and FQNEAQ (reference sequence). CDR3 nucleotide sequence: TGTGCCAGCGGATACAGCACTGAAGCTTTCTTT. Translated: CASGYSTEAFF. Filled out from reference TRBV7-9 and TRBJ1-1, the complete variable domain reads DTGVSQNPRHKITKRGQNVTFRCDPISEHNRLYWYRQTLGQGPEFLTYFQNEAQLEKSRLLSDRFSAERPKGSFSTLEIQRTEQGDSAMYLCASGYSTEAFFGQGTRLTVV.

CDR3 sequence: CASSFRRPLNYGYTF. The CDR3 DNA sequence: TGTGCCAGCAGCTTTCGTCGTCCGCTAAACTATGGCTACACCTTC. V and J are TRBV5-4 and TRBJ1-2; no clear D gene. This CDR3 has 15 amino acids. CDR1 and CDR2 (germline): SGHNT, YYREEE (reference sequence). V dropped 2 bases and J dropped 2 bases, with 13 bases sitting between them.